A single sample is the source of the 29 T cell receptor beta chains below, sequenced in a study of tumor-infiltrating lymphocytes in localized non-small cell lung cancer. Repertoires were generated with immunoSEQ multiplex PCR, while TCRdb's copy carries only in-frame clones and drops some. The data hold tens of thousands of clones, with approximately 85% observed a single time. The sequencing sample was made of lung tumor tissue. The receptor source for this set is a human donor with non-small cell lung cancer.

The chain carries TRBV10-3 and TRBJ2-3, with D tentatively TRBD1 (6 bases). The CDR3 runs to 13 residues. V lost 0 bases and J lost 6, with 7 bases in between. Germline V CDR1 and CDR2: ENHRY, SYGVKD. The DNA for the CDR3 is TGTGCCATCAGTGAGTCCCAGGGGGATACGCAGTATTTT. Encoded protein: CAISESQGDTQYF.

The gene calls are TRBV5-1 and TRBJ2-2; unclear D gene. V lost 0 bases, J lost 6 bases, and 3 bases lay in between. From germline, CDR1 is SGHRS and CDR2 YFSETQ. CDR3 length: 12 amino acids. CDR3 sequence (DNA): TGCGCCAGCAGCTTGGAGGCCGGGGAGCTGTTTTTT. Amino acids: CASSLEAGELFF. Supplemented by reference TRBV5-1 and TRBJ2-2, the full variable domain reads KAGVTQTPRYLIKTRGQQVTLSCSPISGHRSVSWYQQTPGQGLQFLFEYFSETQRNKGNFPGRFSGRQFSNSRSEMNVSTLELGDSALYLCASSLEAGELFFGEGSRLTVL.

The chain has TRBV5-4 and TRBJ2-3, with 7 bases identical to TRBD2. V gave up 4 bases and J gave up 2 bases; unmatched junction bases: 4. This CDR3 is built from 14 residues. CDR1 is SGHNT and CDR2 is YYREEE in the germline V gene (reference sequence). CDR3 amino acids: CASSTLADTDTQYF. The CDR3 nucleotides are TGTGCCAGCAGCACTCTAGCGGACACAGATACGCAGTATTTT.

This clone was recorded once. This chain links TRBV30 with TRBJ2-1; 8 nucleotides match TRBD2. Germline CDR1 GTSNPN, CDR2 SVGIG (reference sequence). This CDR3 has 16 amino acids. J gave up 12 bases and V 2 bases, and 18 bases lay outside the gene matches. The chain's CDR3 is CAWSRTGLGLGMVQFF. CDR3 DNA: TGTGCCTGGAGTAGAACGGGACTAGGTCTGGGGATGGTGCAGTTCTTC.

The rearrangement uses TRBV4-2 and TRBJ1-2; D may be TRBD1 (5 bases). The CDR3 loop spans 18 amino acids. With 0 bases removed from V and 1 base from J, the gap between germline ends came to 18 bases. In germline, CDR1 is LGHNA, CDR2 YNFKEQ. CDR3 residues: CASSQEVVARGRNYGYTF. CDR3 nucleotides: TGTGCCAGCAGCCAAGAAGTGGTGGCGAGGGGCCGTAACTATGGCTACACCTTC.

The chain uses TRBV7-9 and TRBJ1-4; D uncertain. V was shortened by 2 bases and J by 0 bases, with 13 bases between the two germline ends. CDR1 SEHNR and CDR2 FQNEAQ come from the germline V gene (reference sequence). The CDR3 contains 17 residues. In DNA, the CDR3 is TGTGCCAGCAGCTTAAGTGGCAGACTTGCAACTAATGAAAAACTGTTTTTT. Protein: CASSLSGRLATNEKLFF.

This clone is categorized as medium-sized. The CDR3, as DNA: TGTGCCAGCAGCTTGTGGGGGGTTAGAAACACTGAAGCTTTCTTT. Translating gives CASSLWGVRNTEAFF. This rearrangement joins TRBV5-6 to TRBJ1-1; tentative D call: TRBD1 (5 bases). V dropped 1 base and J dropped 2 bases, with 12 bases sitting between them. CDR3 length: 15 residues. Looked up from germline, CDR1 is SGHDT and CDR2 is YYEEEE.

The V and J genes are TRBV6-4 and TRBJ2-3, with 10 positions matching TRBD1. Germline trimming cut 3 bases from V and 4 bases from J; bases unmatched to any gene: 4. CDR1 is MRHNA, CDR2 SNTAGT, per germline. The CDR3 totals 15 residues. The CDR3 bases are TGTGCCAGCAGTGAACAAGGACAGGGGGCAGATACGCAGTATTTT. Translating it yields CASSEQGQGADTQYF.

This chain joins TRBV11-1 and TRBJ1-1; D is undetermined. CDR1 is SGHAT, CDR2 FQDESV, per germline (reference sequence). The CDR3 covers 15 residues. The ends were cut back, 5 bases at V and 1 base at J, with 14 bases in the middle. The DNA for the CDR3 is TGTGCCAGCAGCCCCCGAGATAGACAGAACACTGAAGCTTTCTTT. Translation gives CASSPRDRQNTEAFF.

A word on this clone: Other DNA sequences in this sample translate to the same CDR3. The gene calls are TRBV19 and TRBJ2-3; no clear D. The germline CDR1 and CDR2 sequences are LNHDA and SQIVND (reference sequence). Trimming took 1 base from V and 3 from J, leaving 2 bases between them. The length of the CDR3 is 12 residues. The CDR3 is CASSIGTDTQYF. The CDR3 nucleotides are TGTGCCAGTAGTATAGGTACAGATACGCAGTATTTT.

CDR3 nucleotides: TGTGCCATCAGTGTCGAACAGGGGGCAAATGAGCAGTTCTTC. This sequence encodes CAISVEQGANEQFF. The chain couples TRBV10-3 to TRBJ2-1, with TRBD1 matching 9 bases. The CDR3 covers 14 residues. With 4 bases clipped from V and 7 bases from J, the junction kept 5 bases outside the gene matches. CDR1 ENHRY and CDR2 SYGVKD come from the germline V gene.

The V call is TRBV6-1, the J call TRBJ1-4; 8 nucleotides line up with TRBD1. Looked up from germline, CDR1 is MNHNS and CDR2 is SASEGT. The CDR3 consists of 16 residues. Unmatched junction bases numbered 9, after V lost 2 bases and J lost 7 bases. The CDR3 coding sequence is TGTGCCAGCAGTGAATTCACCAGGGGGCTAGGTGAAAAACTGTTTTTT. Translated, it gives CASSEFTRGLGEKLFF.

The J gene is TRBJ2-7, the V gene TRBV18; D might be TRBD1 (7 bases). Germline V lookup: CDR1 KGHSH, CDR2 LQKENI. CDR3 length: 17 amino acids. V lost 2 bases, J lost 2 bases, and 19 bases lay in between. The CDR3 nucleotides are TGTGCCAGCTCACCAAGGGGCAGGGGGACTCTGGCCTACGAGCAGTACTTC. Translated: CASSPRGRGTLAYEQYF.

The V gene is TRBV6-5, the J gene TRBJ1-2, with a tentative D call TRBD1 (6 bases). Germline CDR1 and CDR2: MNHEY and SVGAGI. The CDR3 is 15 residues long. With 0 bases removed from V and 4 bases from J, the gap between germline ends came to 12 bases. DNA of the CDR3: TGTGCCAGCAGTTACTCGACAGGAGTGAGCTATGGCTACACCTTC. This gives the protein CASSYSTGVSYGYTF.

The CDR3 DNA reads as TGTGCCAGCTCGCTCCAGGAGGTCTACACCTTC. Residues: CASSLQEVYTF. The gene calls are TRBV18 and TRBJ1-2; D is undetermined. V was pared by 6 bases and J by 10 bases, with 12 bases between. The CDR3 totals 11 residues. Germline assignment: CDR1 KGHSH and CDR2 LQKENI.

The gene calls are TRBV10-3 and TRBJ2-1, with TRBD1 identical over 9 bases. V dropped 6 bases and J dropped 7; count of bases not matched to a gene: 16. CDR1 is ENHRY, CDR2 SYGVKD, per germline. The CDR3 has 17 amino acids. DNA for the CDR3: TGTGCCATCAGCGCCTCCTTTTTTGGGGACAGGGTAAATGAGCAGTTCTTC. Its translation is CAISASFFGDRVNEQFF.

V and J are TRBV4-3 and TRBJ2-7, with D uncertain. The V end was cut by 4 bases, the J end by 3 bases, with 13 bases between. Germline V gives CDR1 LGHNA, CDR2 YSLEER. This CDR3 is 14 amino acids long. The CDR3 region is CASSPSPAFYEQYF. DNA of the CDR3: TGCGCCAGCAGCCCCTCCCCGGCCTTCTACGAGCAGTACTTC.

The chain uses TRBV7-2 and TRBJ1-5; D is unclear. Germline V gene sequence: CDR1 SGHTA, CDR2 FQGNSA. This CDR3 has 13 amino acids. Trimming took off 4 bases at V and 1 base at J, with 5 bases between the two ends. CDR3 loop: CASSWVSNQPQHF. CDR3 nucleotide sequence: TGTGCCAGCAGCTGGGTGAGCAATCAGCCCCAGCATTTT.

This chain joins TRBV5-6 and TRBJ2-7; no clear D. The length of the CDR3 is 11 residues. Trimming took off 1 base at V and 3 bases at J, with 2 bases between the two ends. Per the germline V gene, CDR1 is SGHDT and CDR2 is YYEEEE. The CDR3 DNA reads TGTGCCAGCAGCTTGTTCTACGAGCAGTACTTC. Protein product: CASSLFYEQYF.

This clone was recorded once. V gene TRBV27 combines with J gene TRBJ2-1, with TRBD2 identical over 7 bases. The CDR3 contains 18 residues. V was pared by 3 bases and J by 0 bases, with 11 bases of the junction left unmatched. Germline CDR1 reads MNHEY; CDR2 reads SMNVEV (reference sequence). The CDR3 is CASSLGGRGPYSYNEQFF. The CDR3 DNA reads as TGTGCCAGCAGTTTGGGAGGGCGAGGTCCTTACTCCTACAATGAGCAGTTCTTC.

This rearrangement joins TRBV7-9 to TRBJ1-3; D perhaps matches TRBD1 (6 bases). CDR1 and CDR2 from the germline V gene are SEHNR and FQNEAQ (reference sequence). V was clipped by 0 bases and J by 2 bases, with 8 bases between them. The CDR3 loop spans 15 amino acids. CDR3 DNA sequence: TGTGCCAGCAGCTTAGCTCAGGGGCCTGGAAACACCATATATTTT. Its protein is CASSLAQGPGNTIYF.

This clone was counted between two and nine times. V and J are TRBV11-3 and TRBJ2-5; D is unclear. The CDR3 covers 12 residues. From germline, CDR1 is SGHNT and CDR2 YENEEA. The V end was cut by 0 bases, the J end by 5 bases, with 4 bases between. Here the CDR3 reads CASSLDGETQYF. The CDR3 DNA is TGTGCCAGCAGCTTAGACGGGGAGACCCAGTACTTC.

This clone has only one observation. The chain is built from TRBV7-2 and TRBJ1-2, with a possible D match to TRBD1 (5 bases). V was trimmed by 2 bases and J by 4 bases, leaving 11 bases between them. In germline, CDR1 is SGHTA, CDR2 FQGNSA. CDR3 length: 14 residues. CDR3 sequence (DNA): TGTGCCAGCAGCTTAACCAGGGACCTCTATGGCTACACCTTC. Translating it yields CASSLTRDLYGYTF.

The chain has TRBV7-8 and TRBJ2-7, with 9 bases that match TRBD1. V was pared by 1 base and J by 3 bases, with 7 bases of the junction left unmatched. The CDR3 sequence is 16 residues long. CDR1 is SGHVS, CDR2 FQNEAQ, per germline. CDR3 sequence: CASSLGRGQGRYEQYF. The CDR3 DNA reads as TGTGCCAGCAGCTTAGGTAGGGGACAGGGTCGCTACGAGCAGTACTTC.

The gene calls are TRBV9 and TRBJ1-1; D perhaps matches TRBD1 (5 bases). CDR1 is SGDLS, CDR2 YYNGEE, per germline. The CDR3 has 15 amino acids. V gave up 0 bases and J gave up 1 base, with 10 bases separating them. The CDR3 DNA follows: TGTGCCAGCAGCGTAGCGGTGGGGGAGAACACTGAAGCTTTCTTT. This codes for CASSVAVGENTEAFF.

The chain recombines TRBV10-3 with TRBJ2-5, with D possibly being TRBD2 (6 bases). Germline V lookup: CDR1 ENHRY, CDR2 SYGVKD. Trimming removed 3 bases at V and 5 bases at J, with 16 bases between. The CDR3 has 15 residues. The CDR3 nucleotides are TGTGCCATCAGTGACGGACAAACAGGAGGGGAGACCCAGTACTTC. This codes for CAISDGQTGGETQYF.

The rearrangement links TRBV30 to TRBJ1-2; D unresolved. Germline V gene sequence: CDR1 GTSNPN, CDR2 SVGIG (reference sequence). Trimming stripped 3 bases from V and 8 bases from J, with 13 bases between. The length of the CDR3 is 12 residues. The CDR3 DNA sequence: TGTGCCTGGAGCTCCCTAGGAGAGGGCTACACCTTC. Translation: CAWSSLGEGYTF.

The V call is TRBV18, the J call TRBJ2-5, with D tentatively TRBD1 (7 bases). Germline loops: CDR1 KGHSH, CDR2 LQKENI. Between the trimmed V and J ends, which lost 7 bases and 3 bases, there was a span of 12 bases. The length of the CDR3 is 13 residues. As DNA, the CDR3 is TGTGCCAGCTTCAGGGGGGAAGAAGAGACCCAGTACTTC. This gives the protein CASFRGEEETQYF.

The V call is TRBV11-1, the J call TRBJ2-7; 11 bases fit TRBD1. The CDR3 totals 15 residues. The V gene end was trimmed by 5 bases and the J gene end by 4 bases; junction bases not matched to a gene: 7. Germline lookup yields CDR1 SGHAT and CDR2 FQDESV (reference sequence). The CDR3 DNA sequence: TGTGCCAGCAGCGACCCGGGACAGGGGGTGTACGAGCAGTACTTC. It specifies CASSDPGQGVYEQYF.